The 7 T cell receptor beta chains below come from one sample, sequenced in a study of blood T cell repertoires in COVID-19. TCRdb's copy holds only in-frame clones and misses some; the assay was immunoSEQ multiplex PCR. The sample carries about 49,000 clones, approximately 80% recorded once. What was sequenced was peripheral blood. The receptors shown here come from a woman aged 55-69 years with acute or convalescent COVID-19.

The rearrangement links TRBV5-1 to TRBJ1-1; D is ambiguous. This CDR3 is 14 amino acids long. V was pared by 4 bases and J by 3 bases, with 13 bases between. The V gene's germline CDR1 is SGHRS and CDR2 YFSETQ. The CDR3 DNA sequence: TGCGCCAGCAGCACCAGCCGTCAGGACACTGAAGCTTTCTTT. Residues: CASSTSRQDTEAFF.

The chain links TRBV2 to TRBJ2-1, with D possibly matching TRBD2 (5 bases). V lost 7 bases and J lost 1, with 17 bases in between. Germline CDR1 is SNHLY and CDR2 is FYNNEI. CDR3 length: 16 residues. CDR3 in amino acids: CASTQFGELSYNEQFF. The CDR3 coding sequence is TGTGCCAGCACCCAGTTCGGGGAGTTATCCTACAATGAGCAGTTCTTC. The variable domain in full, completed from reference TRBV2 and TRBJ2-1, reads EPEVTQTPSHQVTQMGQEVILRCVPISNHLYFYWYRQILGQKVEFLVSFYNNEISEKSEIFDDQFSVERPDGSNFTLKIRSTKLEDSAMYFCASTQFGELSYNEQFFGPGTRLTVL.

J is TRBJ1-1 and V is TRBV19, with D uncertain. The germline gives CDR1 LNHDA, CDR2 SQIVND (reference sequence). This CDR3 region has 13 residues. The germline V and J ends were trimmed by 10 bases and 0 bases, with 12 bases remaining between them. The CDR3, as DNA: TGTGCCACCAGGAGGCGCGTGAACACTGAAGCTTTCTTT. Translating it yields CATRRRVNTEAFF.

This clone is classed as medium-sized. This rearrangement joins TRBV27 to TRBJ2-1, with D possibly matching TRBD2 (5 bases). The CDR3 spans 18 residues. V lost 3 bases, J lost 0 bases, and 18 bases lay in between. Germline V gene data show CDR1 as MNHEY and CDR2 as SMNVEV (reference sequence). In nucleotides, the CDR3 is TGTGCCAGCAGTTTCACCCCCCCCGGGGTGAGCTCCTACAATGAGCAGTTCTTC. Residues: CASSFTPPGVSSYNEQFF.

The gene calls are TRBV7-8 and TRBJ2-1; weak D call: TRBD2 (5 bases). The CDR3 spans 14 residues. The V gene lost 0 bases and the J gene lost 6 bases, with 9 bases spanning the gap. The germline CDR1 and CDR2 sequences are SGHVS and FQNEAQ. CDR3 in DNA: TGTGCCAGCAGCTTAGCTGAGACTACCAATGAGCAGTTCTTC. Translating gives CASSLAETTNEQFF.

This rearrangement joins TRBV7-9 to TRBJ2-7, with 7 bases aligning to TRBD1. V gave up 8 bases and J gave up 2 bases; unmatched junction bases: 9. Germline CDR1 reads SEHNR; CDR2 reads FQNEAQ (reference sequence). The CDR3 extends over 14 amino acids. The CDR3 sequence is CASGTGTATYEQYF. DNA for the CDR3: TGTGCCAGCGGGACCGGGACAGCTACCTACGAGCAGTACTTC.

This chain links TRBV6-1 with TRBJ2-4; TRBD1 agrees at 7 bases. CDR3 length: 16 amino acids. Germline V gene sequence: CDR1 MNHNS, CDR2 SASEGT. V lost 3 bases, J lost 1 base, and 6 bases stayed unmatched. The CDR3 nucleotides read TGTGCCAGCAGTGATGACAGGGCTTGGGCCAAAAACATTCAGTACTTC. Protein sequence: CASSDDRAWAKNIQYF.